The entry below gives a single TCR beta chain sequence along with its context. As yet, its antigen is unknown. Data came from immunoSEQ multiplex PCR; TCRdb stores just in-frame clones and leaves some out. This repertoire shows approximately 150,000 clones, over 85% found once; its top ten account for roughly 1.5%. The data belong to a study of T cell responses to AZD1222 COVID-19 vaccine. Study-level findings and limits: At baseline, just a handful of AZD1222 recipients tested seropositive. Clonal diversity was possibly underestimated; the donors were predominantly white British and more often female. Reportedly, nearly half the spike-specific TCRs target unmutated variant regions.

The sequence was obtained from an adult who received the AZD1222 COVID-19 vaccine. The sample here was peripheral blood, taken 28 days after the second AZD1222 dose.

CDR3 in amino acids: CASSKRQNRGDYNEQFF. In nucleotides, the CDR3 is TGTGCCAGCAGCAAACGGCAGAACAGGGGGGACTACAATGAGCAGTTCTTC. V gene TRBV21-1 combines with J gene TRBJ2-1; no check of the table's D call, TRBD1, against the DNA was made. TRBV21-1 is labeled a pseudogene. This CDR3 comprises 17 residues.